The present T cell receptor beta chain was sequenced within a study of shared clonotypes between healthy human individuals. Study overall: The people who gave samples were two women and a few men aged 18 to 49. CD4 naive and memory got three plates each, CD8 naive two, CD8 memory one. Study-wide results and limits: Memory subsets generally showed smaller estimated richness than naive subsets did.

There were only Caucasian adults among the donors, and all lived in Nashville, Tennessee. Data came from immunoSEQ multiplex PCR; TCRdb stores just in-frame clones and leaves some out. The table records approximately 2,000,000 clones, about nine tenths of them present only once. The CDR3 length is 15 residues. V lost 3 bases and J 5 bases, leaving 14 bases between the germline ends. The V gene's germline CDR1 is MDHEN and CDR2 SYDVKM. This clone was detected only once. Its antigen is still unknown. V usage is TRBV28 and J usage is TRBJ1-5; D perhaps matches TRBD1 (5 bases). The specimen sequenced was naive CD4+ T cells from PBMCs. The sample's subset: CD45RA+ positively selected. The TCR originated in a man younger than 35 in good health. Some clones in this sample may be carry-over from other donors' samples. This CDR3 reads CASSFAGRQDQPQHF. The CDR3 DNA reads TGTGCCAGCAGTTTCGCAGGGAGACAAGATCAGCCCCAGCATTTT.